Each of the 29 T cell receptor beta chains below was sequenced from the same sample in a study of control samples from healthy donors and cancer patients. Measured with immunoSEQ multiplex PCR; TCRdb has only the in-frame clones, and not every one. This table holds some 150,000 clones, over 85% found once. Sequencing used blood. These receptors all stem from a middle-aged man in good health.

The CDR3 sequence is CASSGRLSETQYF. CDR3 in DNA: TGTGCCAGCAGTGGACGGCTGAGCGAGACCCAGTACTTC. The chain is built from TRBV7-2 and TRBJ2-5; D uncertain. The CDR3 contains 13 residues. Germline V gene data show CDR1 as SGHTA and CDR2 as FQGNSA. Trimming pared 6 bases from V and 5 bases from J, leaving 13 bases between.

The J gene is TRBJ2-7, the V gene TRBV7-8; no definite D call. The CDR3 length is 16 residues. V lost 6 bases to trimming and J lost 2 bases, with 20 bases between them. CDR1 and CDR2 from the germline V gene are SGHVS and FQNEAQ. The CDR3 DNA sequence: TGTGCCAGCAGTCCTACCCCACCGGACGATCCCTACGAGCAGTACTTC. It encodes CASSPTPPDDPYEQYF.

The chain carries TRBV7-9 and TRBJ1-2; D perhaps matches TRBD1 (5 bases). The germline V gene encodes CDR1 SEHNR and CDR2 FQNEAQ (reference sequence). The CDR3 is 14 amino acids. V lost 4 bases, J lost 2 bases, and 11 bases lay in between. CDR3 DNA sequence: TGTGCCAGCAGCTCCGAAGGGGTGAACTATGGCTACACCTTC. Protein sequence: CASSSEGVNYGYTF.

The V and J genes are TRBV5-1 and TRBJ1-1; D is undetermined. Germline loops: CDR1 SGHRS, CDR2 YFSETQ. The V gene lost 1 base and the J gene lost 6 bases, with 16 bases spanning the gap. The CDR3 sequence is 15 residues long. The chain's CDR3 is CASSLRGLHGAEAFF. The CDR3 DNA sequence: TGCGCCAGCAGCTTGAGAGGACTCCACGGGGCTGAAGCTTTCTTT.

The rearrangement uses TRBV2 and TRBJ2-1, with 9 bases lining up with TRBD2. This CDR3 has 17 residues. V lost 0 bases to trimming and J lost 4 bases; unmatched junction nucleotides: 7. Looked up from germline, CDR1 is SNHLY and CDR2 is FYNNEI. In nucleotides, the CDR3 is TGTGCCAGCAGTGAAGCGCGGCTAGCGGGGAGATACAATGAGCAGTTCTTC. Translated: CASSEARLAGRYNEQFF.

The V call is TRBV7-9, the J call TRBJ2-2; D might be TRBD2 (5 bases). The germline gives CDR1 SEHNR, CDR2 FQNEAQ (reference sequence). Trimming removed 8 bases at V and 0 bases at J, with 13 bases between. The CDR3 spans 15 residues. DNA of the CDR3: TGTGCCAGCGAGCTTACGCGGGCGAACACCGGGGAGCTGTTTTTT. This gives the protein CASELTRANTGELFF.

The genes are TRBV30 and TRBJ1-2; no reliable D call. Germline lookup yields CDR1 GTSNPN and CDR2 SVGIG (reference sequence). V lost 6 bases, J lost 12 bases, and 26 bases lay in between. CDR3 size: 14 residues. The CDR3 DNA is TGTGCCTGTCTCCGGACGGATCTACCTGCCTGCCACACCTTC. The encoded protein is CACLRTDLPACHTF.

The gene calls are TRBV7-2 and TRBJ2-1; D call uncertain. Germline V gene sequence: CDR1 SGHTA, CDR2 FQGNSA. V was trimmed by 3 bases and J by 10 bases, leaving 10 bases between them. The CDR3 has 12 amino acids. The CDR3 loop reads CASSLVDLEQFF. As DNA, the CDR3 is TGTGCCAGCAGCTTGGTGGATCTAGAGCAGTTCTTC.

For the CDR3, the DNA is TGTGCCACCAGTGCCCCTGGGGTCGACGAGCAGTACTTC. Translating gives CATSAPGVDEQYF. The chain combines TRBV24-1 with TRBJ2-7; D is unresolved. Trimming shortened V by 5 bases and J by 5 bases, and 12 bases separated the two germline ends. Looked up from germline, CDR1 is KGHDR and CDR2 is SFDVKD. CDR3 size: 13 residues.

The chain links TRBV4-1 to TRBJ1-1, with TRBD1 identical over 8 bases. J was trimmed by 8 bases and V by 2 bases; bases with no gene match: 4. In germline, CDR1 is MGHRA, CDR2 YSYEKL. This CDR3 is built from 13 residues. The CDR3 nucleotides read TGCGCCAGCAGCCAACCAGACAGGGGCGAAGCTTTCTTT. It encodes CASSQPDRGEAFF.

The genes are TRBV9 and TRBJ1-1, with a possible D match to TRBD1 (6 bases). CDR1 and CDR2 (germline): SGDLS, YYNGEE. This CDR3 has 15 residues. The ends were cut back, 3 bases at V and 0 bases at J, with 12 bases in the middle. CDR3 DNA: TGTGCCAGCAGCGCTTCGGGACACTTGAACACTGAAGCTTTCTTT. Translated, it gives CASSASGHLNTEAFF.

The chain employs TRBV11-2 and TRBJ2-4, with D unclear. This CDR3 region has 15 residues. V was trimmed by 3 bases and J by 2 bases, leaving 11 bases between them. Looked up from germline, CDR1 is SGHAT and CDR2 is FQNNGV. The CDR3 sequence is CASSLSTGSKNIQYF. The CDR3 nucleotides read TGTGCCAGCAGCTTGTCTACTGGATCCAAAAACATTCAGTACTTC.

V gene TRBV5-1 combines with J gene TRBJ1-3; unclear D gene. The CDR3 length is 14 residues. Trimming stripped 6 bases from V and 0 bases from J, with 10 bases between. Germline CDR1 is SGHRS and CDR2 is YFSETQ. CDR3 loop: CASNSGGSGNTIYF. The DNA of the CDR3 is TGCGCCAGCAACTCCGGAGGCTCTGGAAACACCATATATTTT.

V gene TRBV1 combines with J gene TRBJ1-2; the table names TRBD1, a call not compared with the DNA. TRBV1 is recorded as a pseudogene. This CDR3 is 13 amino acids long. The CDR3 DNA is TGCACCAGCCTACAGGGGGCGTGCTATGGCTACACCTTC. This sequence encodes CTSLQGACYGYTF.

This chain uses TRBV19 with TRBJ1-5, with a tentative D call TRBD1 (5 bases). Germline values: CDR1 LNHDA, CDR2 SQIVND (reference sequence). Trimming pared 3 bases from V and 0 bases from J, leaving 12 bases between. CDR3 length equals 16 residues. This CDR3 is CASSMSGTSSNQPQHF. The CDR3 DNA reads TGTGCCAGTAGTATGTCAGGGACTAGTAGCAATCAGCCCCAGCATTTT.

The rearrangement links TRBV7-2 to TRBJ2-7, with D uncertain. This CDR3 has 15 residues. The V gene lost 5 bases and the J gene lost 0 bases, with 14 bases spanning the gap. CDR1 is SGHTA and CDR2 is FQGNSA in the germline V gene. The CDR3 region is CASSPDWTGSYEQYF. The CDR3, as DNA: TGTGCCAGCAGCCCCGACTGGACGGGCTCCTACGAGCAGTACTTC. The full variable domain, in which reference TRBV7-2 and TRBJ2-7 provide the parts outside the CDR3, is GAGVSQSPSNKVTEKGKDVELRCDPISGHTALYWYRQSLGQGLEFLIYFQGNSAPDKSGLPSDRFSAERTGGSVSTLTIQRTQQEDSAVYLCASSPDWTGSYEQYFGPGTRLTVT.

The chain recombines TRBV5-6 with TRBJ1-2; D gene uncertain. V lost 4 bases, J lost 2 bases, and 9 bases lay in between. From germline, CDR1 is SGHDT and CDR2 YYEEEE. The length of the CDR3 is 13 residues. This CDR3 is CASSRSRNYGYTF. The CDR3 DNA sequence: TGTGCCAGCAGCCGTAGTAGAAACTATGGCTACACCTTC.

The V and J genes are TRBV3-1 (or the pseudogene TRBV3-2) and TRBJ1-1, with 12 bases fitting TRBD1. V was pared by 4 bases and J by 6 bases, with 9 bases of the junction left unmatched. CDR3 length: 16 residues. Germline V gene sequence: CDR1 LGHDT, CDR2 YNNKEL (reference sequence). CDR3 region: CASSPGTGGRWAEAFF. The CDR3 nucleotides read TGTGCCAGCAGCCCCGGGACAGGGGGCAGGTGGGCTGAAGCTTTCTTT.

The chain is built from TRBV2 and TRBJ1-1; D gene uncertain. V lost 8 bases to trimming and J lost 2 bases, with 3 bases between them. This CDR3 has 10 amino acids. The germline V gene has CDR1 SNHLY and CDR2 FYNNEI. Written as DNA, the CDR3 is TGTGCCAGCTCTAACACTGAAGCTTTCTTT. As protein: CASSNTEAFF.

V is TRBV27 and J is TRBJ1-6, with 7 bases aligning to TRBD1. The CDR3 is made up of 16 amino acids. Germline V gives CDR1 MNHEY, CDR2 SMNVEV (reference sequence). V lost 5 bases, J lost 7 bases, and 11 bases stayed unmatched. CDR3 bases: TGTGCCAGCAGTCCCGCGGGGGCAGGGGGGAATTCACCCCTCCACTTT. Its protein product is CASSPAGAGGNSPLHF.

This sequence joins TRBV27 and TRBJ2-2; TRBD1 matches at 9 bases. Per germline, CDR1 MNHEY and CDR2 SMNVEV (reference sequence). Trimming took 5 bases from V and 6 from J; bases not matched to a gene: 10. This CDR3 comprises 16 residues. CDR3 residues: CASSPLGDRVSGELFF. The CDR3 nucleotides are TGTGCCAGCAGTCCCCTCGGGGACAGGGTTTCCGGGGAGCTGTTTTTT.

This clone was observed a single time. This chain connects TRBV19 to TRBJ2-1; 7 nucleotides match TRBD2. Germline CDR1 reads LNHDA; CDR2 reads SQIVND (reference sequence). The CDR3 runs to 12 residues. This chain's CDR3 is CATRPGGNEQFF. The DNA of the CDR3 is TGTGCTACCCGCCCCGGGGGGAATGAGCAGTTCTTC.

Written as DNA, the CDR3 is TGCGCCAGCAGCCAATGGGACACCTCTAACTATGGCTACACCTTC. This gives the protein CASSQWDTSNYGYTF. The gene calls are TRBV4-1 and TRBJ1-2; maybe TRBD1 (6 bases). The CDR3 covers 15 residues. V lost 2 bases and J 0 bases, leaving 10 bases between the germline ends. From germline, CDR1 is MGHRA and CDR2 YSYEKL.

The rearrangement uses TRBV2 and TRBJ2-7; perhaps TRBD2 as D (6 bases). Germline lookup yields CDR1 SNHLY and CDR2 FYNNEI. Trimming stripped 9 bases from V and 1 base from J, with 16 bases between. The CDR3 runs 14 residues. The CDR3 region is CAREAGTHSYEQYF. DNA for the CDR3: TGTGCCAGGGAGGCGGGGACGCATTCCTACGAGCAGTACTTC.

The CDR3 sequence: CASSPGQVSTEAFF. In nucleotides, the CDR3 is TGTGCCAGCAGTCCAGGACAGGTCAGTACTGAAGCTTTCTTT. The gene calls are TRBV28 and TRBJ1-1; 7 nucleotides agree with TRBD1. Trimming cost V 5 bases and J 5 bases; bases outside gene matches: 8. The CDR3 length is 14 residues. Germline loops: CDR1 MDHEN, CDR2 SYDVKM.

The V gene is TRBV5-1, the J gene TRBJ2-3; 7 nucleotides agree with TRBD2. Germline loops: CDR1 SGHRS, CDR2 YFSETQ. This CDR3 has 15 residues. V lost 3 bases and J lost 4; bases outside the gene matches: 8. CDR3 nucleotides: TGCGCCAGCAGCTCCGCCGGGGGGTCCTCAGATACGCAGTATTTT. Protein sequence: CASSSAGGSSDTQYF.

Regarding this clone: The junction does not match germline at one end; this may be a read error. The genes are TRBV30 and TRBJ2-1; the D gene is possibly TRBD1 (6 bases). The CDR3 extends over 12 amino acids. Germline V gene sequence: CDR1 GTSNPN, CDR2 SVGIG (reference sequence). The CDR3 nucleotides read TGTGCCTGGGGTGTGGGGGCCAATGAGCAGTTCTTC. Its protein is CAWGVGANEQFF.

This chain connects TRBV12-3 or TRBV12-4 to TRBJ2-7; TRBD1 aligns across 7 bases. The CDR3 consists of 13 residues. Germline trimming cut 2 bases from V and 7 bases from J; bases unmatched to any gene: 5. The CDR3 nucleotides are TGTGCCAGCAGTTTAAAACAGGGGAGTGAGCAGTACTTC. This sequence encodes CASSLKQGSEQYF.

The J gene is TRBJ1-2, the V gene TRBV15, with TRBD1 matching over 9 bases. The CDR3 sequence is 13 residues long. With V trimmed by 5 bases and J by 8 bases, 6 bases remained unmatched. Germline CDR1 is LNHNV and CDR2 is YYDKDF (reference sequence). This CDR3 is CATSSQGASGYTF. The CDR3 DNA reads TGTGCCACCAGCTCACAGGGGGCAAGCGGCTACACCTTC. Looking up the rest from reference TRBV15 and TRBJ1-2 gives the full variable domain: DAMVIQNPRYQVTQFGKPVTLSCSQTLNHNVMYWYQQKSSQAPKLLFHYYDKDFNNEADTPDNFQSRRPNTSFCFLDIRSPGLGDTAMYLCATSSQGASGYTFGSGTRLTVV.